This TCR beta chain was retrieved from a study of control samples from healthy donors and cancer patients. Sequenced by immunoSEQ multiplex PCR; TCRdb stores in-frame clones only, minus some. Here the sample spans around 130,000 clones, 80% to 90% being singletons. This clonotype was sampled from a man aged 45-65 years in good health. Sequencing was carried out using blood.

The CDR3 coding sequence is TGTGCCAGCAGCTCGGTCACAGGGAGCTCCTACGAGCAGTACTTC. It codes for CASSSVTGSSYEQYF. This chain connects TRBV13 to TRBJ2-7; maybe TRBD1 (6 bases). Between the trimmed V and J ends, which lost 4 bases and 0 bases, there was a span of 13 bases. The CDR3 runs to 15 residues. Germline assignment: CDR1 PRHDT and CDR2 FYEKMQ (reference sequence).